This T cell receptor beta chain was obtained from a study of T-cell reconstitution after alpha-beta-depleted transplantation in children. The CDR3 is 14 amino acids. The V gene end was trimmed by 6 bases and the J gene end by 2 bases; junction bases not matched to a gene: 6. CDR1 is SGHTA, CDR2 FQGTGA, per germline. Unique molecular identifiers were used in preparing the TCRbeta library. TCRdb reprocessed the PCR reads via MiXCR and lists one record per CDR3 protein. The sample has more than 550,000 distinct CDR3 sequences, about 10% seen once. The material was PBMCs from the stem cell graft donor, obtained from the stem cell graft. The rearrangement uses TRBV7-3 and TRBJ1-1, with 7 nucleotides matching TRBD1. The clonotype originates from a human donor who donated a stem cell graft to a child with acute myeloid leukemia. DNA for the CDR3: TGTGCCAGCAGGTCAGGGGGGGCAAACACTGAAGCTTTCTTT. It yields the protein CASRSGGANTEAFF. The full variable domain, rest sourced from reference TRBV7-3 and TRBJ1-1, is GAGVSQTPSNKVTEKGKYVELRCDPISGHTALYWYRQSLGQGPEFLIYFQGTGAADDSGLPNDRFFAVRPEGSVSTLKIQRTERGDSAVYLCASRSGGANTEAFFGQGTRLTVV.